This TCR beta chain originates from a study of T cell responses to AZD1222 COVID-19 vaccine. Repertoires were generated with immunoSEQ multiplex PCR, while TCRdb's copy carries only in-frame clones and drops some. Seen here are more than 70,000 clones, around nine tenths observed once, and the top ten hold over 1.2%. The TCR comes from an adult in good health. The specimen comprised peripheral blood, sampled on day 0 of AZD1222 vaccination.

CDR3 coding DNA: TGTGCCAGCAGCTGGGAAGAGACCCAGTACTTC. It specifies CASSWEETQYF. The chain recombines TRBV7-6 with TRBJ2-5; D unclear. The CDR3 has 11 residues. The germline V gene encodes CDR1 SGHVS and CDR2 FNYEAQ. Trimming took off 4 bases at V and 3 bases at J, with 3 bases between the two ends.